The entry below gives a single T cell receptor (beta chain) sequence along with its context. Its antigen remains unknown. Amplification targeted TCR beta CDR3 regions from RNA transcripts. RT-PCR in the first round (using the HTBI primer set) targeted the TCR CDR3. TCRdb re-called the multiplex PCR reads with MiXCR, one entry per CDR3 protein. Of hundreds of thousands of distinct CDR3 sequences listed, around 39% are singletons. Diagnosis rested on symptoms, serum thyroxine and TRAb, thyroid ultrasound, and orbital computed tomography. This sample stems from a study of T cells in Graves' hyperthyroidism and ophthalmopathy. Notes on the study in general: Most clonotypes expanded in thyroid above 0.001 were likewise present in blood.

The sequencing sample was made of blood. This TCR came from a man younger than 35 with Graves' hyperthyroidism.

The CDR3 here is CATSTQGLGETQYF. In nucleotides, the CDR3 is TGTGCCACCAGCACCCAGGGACTAGGAGAGACCCAGTACTTC. The chain is built from TRBV15 and TRBJ2-5, with TRBD2 matching over 8 bases. This CDR3 spans 14 amino acids. The V gene end was trimmed by 4 bases and the J gene end by 4 bases; junction bases not matched to a gene: 5. CDR1 is LNHNV, CDR2 YYDKDF, per germline (reference sequence).